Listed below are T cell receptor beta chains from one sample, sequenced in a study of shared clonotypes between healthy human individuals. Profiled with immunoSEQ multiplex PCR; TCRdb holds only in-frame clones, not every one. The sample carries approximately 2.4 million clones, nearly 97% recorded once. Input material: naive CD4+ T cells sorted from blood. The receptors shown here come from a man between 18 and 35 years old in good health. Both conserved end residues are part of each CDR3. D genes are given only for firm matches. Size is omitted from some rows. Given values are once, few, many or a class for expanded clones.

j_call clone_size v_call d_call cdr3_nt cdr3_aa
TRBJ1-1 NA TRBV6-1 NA TGTGCCAGCAGTGATACGGCTAGGGGGAACACTGAAGCTTTCTTT CASSDTARGNTEAFF
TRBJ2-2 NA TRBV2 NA TGTGCCAGCAGTGAACAGGGCCCCGGGGAGCTGTTTTTT CASSEQGPGELFF
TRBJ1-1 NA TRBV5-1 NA TGCGCCAGCAGCTTGGTGTCAGGGTCTGAAGCTTTCTTT CASSLVSGSEAFF
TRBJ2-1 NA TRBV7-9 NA TGTGCCAGCAGCTCAGGGGCCAACAATGAGCAGTTCTTC CASSSGANNEQFF
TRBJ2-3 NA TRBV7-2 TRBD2 TGTGCCAGCAGCTTAGGACTAGCGGGGATTAGCACAGATACGCAGTATTTT CASSLGLAGISTDTQYF
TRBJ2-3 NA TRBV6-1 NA TGTGCCAGCATTAATACCGGCACCGATCATACGCAGTATTTT CASINTGTDHTQYF
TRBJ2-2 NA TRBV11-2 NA TGTGCCAGCAGCCCCCCATCCGGCACCGGGGAGCTGTTTTTT CASSPPSGTGELFF
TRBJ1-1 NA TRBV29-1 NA TGCAGCGTTGAACCCGTGGGGGAAGCTTTCTTT CSVEPVGEAFF
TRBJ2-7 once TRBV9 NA TGTGCCAGCAGCGCCGGGACTGCCCTCGGGGAGCAGTACTTC CASSAGTALGEQYF
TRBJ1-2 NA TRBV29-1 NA TGCAGCGTTGACCAATTTGGGGATGGCTACACCTTC CSVDQFGDGYTF
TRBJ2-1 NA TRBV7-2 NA TGTGCCAGCAGCGTTAGCGGGACAGCCTACAATGAGCAGTTCTTC CASSVSGTAYNEQFF
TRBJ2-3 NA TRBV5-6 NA TGTGCCAGCAGCTTCTGGACTTGGGGTAATCCCCAGGGAGATACGCAGTATTTT CASSFWTWGNPQGDTQYF
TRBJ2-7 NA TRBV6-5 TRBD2 TGTGCCAGCAGGCCTAGCGGGTCGAGCTACGAGCAGTACTTC CASRPSGSSYEQYF
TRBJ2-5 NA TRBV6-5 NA TGTGCCACCCTGCAGACGGGGGCAGGAGAGACCCAGTACTTC CATLQTGAGETQYF
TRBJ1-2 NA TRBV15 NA TGTGCCACCAGCATAGACAGATATGGCTACACCTTC CATSIDRYGYTF
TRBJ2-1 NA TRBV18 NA TGTGCCAGCTCACCACAGTTGGGAATTAGCGGATACAATGAGCAGTTCTTC CASSPQLGISGYNEQFF
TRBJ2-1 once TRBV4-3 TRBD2 TGCGCCAGCAGCTATGGTGGAGCGGGGATCTCCTACAATGAGCAGTTCTTC CASSYGGAGISYNEQFF
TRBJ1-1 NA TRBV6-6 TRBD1 TGTGCCAGCAGTAAGGGACAGACGAACACTGAAGCTTTCTTT CASSKGQTNTEAFF
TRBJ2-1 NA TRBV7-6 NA TGTGCCAGCAGCTTAGTCTACAATGAGCAGTTCTTC CASSLVYNEQFF
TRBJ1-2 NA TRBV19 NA TGTGCCAGTAGTCCGGATTTATCGGTGTTTGAGTATGGCTACACCTTC CASSPDLSVFEYGYTF
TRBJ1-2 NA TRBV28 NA TGTGCCAGCAGCAAAGCGGGGGACAAACTCTATGGCTACACCTTC CASSKAGDKLYGYTF
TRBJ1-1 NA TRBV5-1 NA TGCGCCAGCAGCTTGGAGGCAGGGAGGAACACTGAAGCTTTCTTT CASSLEAGRNTEAFF
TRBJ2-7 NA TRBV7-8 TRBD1 TGTGCCAGCAGTTCATACCGGGACAGGGTCGAGCAGTACTTC CASSSYRDRVEQYF
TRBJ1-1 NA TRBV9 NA TGTGCCAGCAGCGTAGATCAGGCCATGAACACTGAAGCTTTCTTT CASSVDQAMNTEAFF
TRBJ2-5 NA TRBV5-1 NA TGCGCCAGCAGCTCACAGACAAAGTCCATTGGAGAGACCCAGTACTTC CASSSQTKSIGETQYF
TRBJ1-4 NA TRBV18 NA TGTGCCAGCTCAGCCCCTCTGGGTGAAAAACTGTTTTTT CASSAPLGEKLFF
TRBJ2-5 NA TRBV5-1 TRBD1 TGCGCCAGCTCCGGACAGGGCGGAGAGACCCAGTACTTC CASSGQGGETQYF
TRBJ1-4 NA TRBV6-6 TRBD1 TGTGCCAGCAGTTACTCGGACAGGAGCTATGAAAAACTGTTTTTT CASSYSDRSYEKLFF
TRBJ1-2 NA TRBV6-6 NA TGTGCCAGCAGTTACTACAGGGCTAACTATGGCTACACCTTC CASSYYRANYGYTF
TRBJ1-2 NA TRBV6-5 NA TGTGCCAGCAGTCGGGGGCCTGACGGCTACACCTTC CASSRGPDGYTF
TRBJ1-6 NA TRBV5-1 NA TGCGCCAGCAGCGGTACAGGGATTGATTCACCCCTCCACTTT CASSGTGIDSPLHF
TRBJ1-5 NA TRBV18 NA TGTGCCAGCTCACAAGAGGTCGGGCCCTCTAATCAGCCCCAGCATTTT CASSQEVGPSNQPQHF